The sequence of this TCR beta chain was determined in a study of CD8+ T cells in alopecia areata. Turning to the study itself: Treatment comprised oral tofacitinib, 5 to 10 mg twice daily, in treated patients.

Treatment given: oral pan-JAK inhibitor, 5-10 mg twice daily. The study, taken as a whole, reports: Scalp samples also yield sequences of resident alphabeta T cells from normal skin. The link between baseline CD8+ expansion and response remains uncertain with one nonresponder.

V was pared by 5 bases and J by 7 bases, with 6 bases of the junction left unmatched. The germline gives CDR1 PRHDT, CDR2 FYEKMQ (reference sequence). CDR3 length equals 14 residues. A note on this clone: Its target is unknown.

After isolation, RNA underwent reverse transcription to generate cDNA as the sequencing template. Repertoires were generated with immunoSEQ multiplex PCR, while TCRdb's copy carries only in-frame clones and drops some. The sample contains around 170,000 clones, roughly 46% of which appear only once. The starting material was CD8+ T cells sorted from blood, obtained around week 53, from a patient treated with tofacitinib. The TCR was taken from a human donor with alopecia areata. This chain uses TRBV13 with TRBJ2-1; 9 bases fit TRBD1. In DNA form, the CDR3 reads TGTGCCAGCAGCACGGGACAGGGAAAGAATGAGCAGTTCTTC. As protein: CASSTGQGKNEQFF.